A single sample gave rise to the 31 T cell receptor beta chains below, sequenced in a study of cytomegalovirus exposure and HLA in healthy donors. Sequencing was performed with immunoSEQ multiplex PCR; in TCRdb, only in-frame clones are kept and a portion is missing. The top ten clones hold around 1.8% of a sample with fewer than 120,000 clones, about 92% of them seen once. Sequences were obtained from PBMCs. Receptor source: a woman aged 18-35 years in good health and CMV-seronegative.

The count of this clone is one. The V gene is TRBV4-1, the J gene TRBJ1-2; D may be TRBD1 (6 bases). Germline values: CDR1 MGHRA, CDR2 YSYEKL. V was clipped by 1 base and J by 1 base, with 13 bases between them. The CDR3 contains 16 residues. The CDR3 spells CASSQGLGARNYGYTF. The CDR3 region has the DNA TGCGCCAGCAGCCAAGGATTGGGGGCGCGTAACTATGGCTACACCTTC.

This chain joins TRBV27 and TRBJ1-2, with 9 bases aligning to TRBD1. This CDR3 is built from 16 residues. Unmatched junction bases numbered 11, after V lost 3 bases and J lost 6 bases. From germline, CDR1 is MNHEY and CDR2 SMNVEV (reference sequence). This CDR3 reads CASSFQGTGTFNGYTF. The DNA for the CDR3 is TGTGCCAGCAGTTTCCAGGGGACAGGGACATTTAATGGCTACACCTTC.

The CDR3 loop reads CASSLLGQGILSRSGNTIYF. Written as DNA, the CDR3 is TGTGCCAGCAGCTTACTGGGACAGGGAATCCTCAGTCGCAGTGGAAACACCATATATTTT. The chain is built from TRBV7-6 and TRBJ1-3; TRBD1 matches at 9 bases. V shed 2 bases and J 3 bases; nucleotides not matched to a gene: 17. CDR3 length: 20 residues. In germline, CDR1 is SGHVS, CDR2 FNYEAQ.

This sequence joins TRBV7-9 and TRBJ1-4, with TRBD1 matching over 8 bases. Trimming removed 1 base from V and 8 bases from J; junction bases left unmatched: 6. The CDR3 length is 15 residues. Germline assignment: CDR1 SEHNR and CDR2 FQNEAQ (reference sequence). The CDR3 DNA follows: TGTGCCAGCAGCTTAGAGAGGACAGGGAGGGAAAAACTGTTTTTT. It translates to CASSLERTGREKLFF.

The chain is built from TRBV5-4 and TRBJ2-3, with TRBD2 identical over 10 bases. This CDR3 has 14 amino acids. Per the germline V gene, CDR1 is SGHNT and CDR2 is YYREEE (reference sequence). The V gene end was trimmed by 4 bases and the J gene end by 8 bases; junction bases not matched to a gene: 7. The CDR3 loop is CASSSGGADGTQYF. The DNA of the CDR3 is TGTGCCAGCAGCAGCGGGGGGGCCGACGGTACGCAGTATTTT.

CDR3 amino acids: CASSLSGGRTTYEQYF. As DNA, the CDR3 is TGTGCCAGCAGCTTATCCGGGGGAAGGACCACCTACGAGCAGTACTTC. The chain carries TRBV7-2 and TRBJ2-7; tentative D call: TRBD2 (6 bases). Germline CDR1 SGHTA, CDR2 FQGNSA. The CDR3 sequence is 16 residues long. V lost 2 bases and J lost 2, with 16 bases in between.

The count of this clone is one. The CDR3 region has the DNA TGCGCCAGCAGCCTGACGACTAGTAGAAATGAGCAGTTCTTC. It encodes CASSLTTSRNEQFF. This chain connects TRBV4-1 to TRBJ2-1, with D possibly matching TRBD2 (6 bases). The CDR3 runs to 14 residues. With 4 bases removed from V and 7 bases from J, the gap between germline ends came to 14 bases. CDR1 MGHRA and CDR2 YSYEKL come from the germline V gene.

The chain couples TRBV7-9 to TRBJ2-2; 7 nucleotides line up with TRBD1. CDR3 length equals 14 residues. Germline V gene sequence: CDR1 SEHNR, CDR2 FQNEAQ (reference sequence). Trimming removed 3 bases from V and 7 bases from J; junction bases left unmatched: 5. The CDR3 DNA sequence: TGTGCCAGCAGCTTGACAGGGTTGAGCGGGGAGCTGTTTTTT. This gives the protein CASSLTGLSGELFF.

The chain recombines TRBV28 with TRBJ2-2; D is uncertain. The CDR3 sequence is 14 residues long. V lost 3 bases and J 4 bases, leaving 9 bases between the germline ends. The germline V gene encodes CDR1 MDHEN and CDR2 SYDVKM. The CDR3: CASSFFGSTGELFF. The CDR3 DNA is TGTGCCAGCAGTTTCTTCGGGTCCACCGGGGAGCTGTTTTTT.

CDR3 loop: CASTLQAGDEQFF. The CDR3 region has the DNA TGTGCCAGCACGCTACAGGCCGGCGATGAGCAGTTCTTC. This rearrangement joins TRBV6-6 to TRBJ2-1; tentative D call: TRBD1 (5 bases). In germline, CDR1 is MNHNY, CDR2 SVGAGI (reference sequence). With 7 bases removed from V and 8 bases from J, the gap between germline ends came to 15 bases. CDR3 length: 13 amino acids.

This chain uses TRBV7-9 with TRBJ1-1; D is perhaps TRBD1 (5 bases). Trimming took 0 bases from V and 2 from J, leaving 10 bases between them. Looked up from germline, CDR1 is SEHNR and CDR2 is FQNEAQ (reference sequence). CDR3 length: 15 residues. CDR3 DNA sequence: TGTGCCAGCAGCTTAGCAGGGAGGGGTAACACTGAAGCTTTCTTT. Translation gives CASSLAGRGNTEAFF.

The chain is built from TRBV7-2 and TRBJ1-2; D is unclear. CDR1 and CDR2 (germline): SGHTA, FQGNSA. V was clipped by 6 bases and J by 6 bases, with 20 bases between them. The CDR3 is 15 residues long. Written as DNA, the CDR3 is TGTGCCAGCAGTCGGGGAGTCACAGAGAGGCATGGCTACACCTTC. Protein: CASSRGVTERHGYTF.

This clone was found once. CDR3 protein: CATRRSSGNTIYF. The CDR3, as DNA: TGTGCCACACGACGGAGCTCTGGAAACACCATATATTTT. The chain carries TRBV19 and TRBJ1-3; no firm D call. Trimming cost V 10 bases and J 0 bases, with 10 bases left between them. CDR3 length equals 13 residues. Germline lookup yields CDR1 LNHDA and CDR2 SQIVND (reference sequence).

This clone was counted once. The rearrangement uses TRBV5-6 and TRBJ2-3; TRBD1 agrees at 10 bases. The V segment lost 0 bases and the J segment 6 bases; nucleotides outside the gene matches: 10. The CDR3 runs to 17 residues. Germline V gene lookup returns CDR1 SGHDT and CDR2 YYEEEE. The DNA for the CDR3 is TGTGCCAGCAGCTTGGCCTTTGGGACAGGGGATCGGGATACGCAGTATTTT. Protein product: CASSLAFGTGDRDTQYF.

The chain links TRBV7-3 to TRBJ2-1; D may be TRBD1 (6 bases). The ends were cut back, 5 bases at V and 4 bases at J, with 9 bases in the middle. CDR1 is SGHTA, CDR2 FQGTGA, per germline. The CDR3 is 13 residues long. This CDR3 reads CASSQGGYNEQFF. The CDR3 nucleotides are TGTGCCAGCAGCCAAGGGGGATACAATGAGCAGTTCTTC.

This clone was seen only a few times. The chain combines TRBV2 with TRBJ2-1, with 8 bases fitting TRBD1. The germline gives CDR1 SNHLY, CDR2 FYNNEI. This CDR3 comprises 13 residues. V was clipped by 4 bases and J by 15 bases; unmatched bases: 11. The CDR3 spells CASSGGQVVSMFF. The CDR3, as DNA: TGTGCCAGCAGTGGGGGACAGGTTGTTTCCATGTTCTTC.

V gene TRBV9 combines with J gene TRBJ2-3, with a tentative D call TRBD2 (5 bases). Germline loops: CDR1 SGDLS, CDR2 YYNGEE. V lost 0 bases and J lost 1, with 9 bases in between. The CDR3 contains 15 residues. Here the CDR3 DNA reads TGTGCCAGCAGCGTAGCGGATAGCGGCACAGATACGCAGTATTTT. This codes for CASSVADSGTDTQYF.

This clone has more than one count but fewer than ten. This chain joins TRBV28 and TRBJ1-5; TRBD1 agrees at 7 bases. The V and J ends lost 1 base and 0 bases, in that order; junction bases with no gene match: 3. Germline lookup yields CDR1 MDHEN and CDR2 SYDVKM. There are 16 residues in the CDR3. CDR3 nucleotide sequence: TGTGCCAGCAGTTTATTTGCAGGGGGTAGCAATCAGCCCCAGCATTTT. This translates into CASSLFAGGSNQPQHF.

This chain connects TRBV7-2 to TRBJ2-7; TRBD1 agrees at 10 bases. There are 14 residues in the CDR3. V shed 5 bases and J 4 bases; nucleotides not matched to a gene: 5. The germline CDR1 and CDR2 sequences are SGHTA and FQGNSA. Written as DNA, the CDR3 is TGTGCCAGCAGCGGCCCGGACAGGGGGTACGAGCAGTACTTC. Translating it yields CASSGPDRGYEQYF.

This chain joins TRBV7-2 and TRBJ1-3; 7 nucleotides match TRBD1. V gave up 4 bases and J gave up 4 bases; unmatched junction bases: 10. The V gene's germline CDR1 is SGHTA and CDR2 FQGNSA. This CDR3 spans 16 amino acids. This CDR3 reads CASSSQTGSGGNTIYF. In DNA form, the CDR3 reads TGTGCCAGCAGCTCGCAGACAGGGTCGGGAGGAAACACCATATATTTT.

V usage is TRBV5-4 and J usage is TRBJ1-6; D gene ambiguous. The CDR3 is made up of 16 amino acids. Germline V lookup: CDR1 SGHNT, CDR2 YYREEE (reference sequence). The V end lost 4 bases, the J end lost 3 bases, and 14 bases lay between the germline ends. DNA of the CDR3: TGTGCCAGCAGCATTGTTGGTAGTGGCTATAATTCACCCCTCCACTTT. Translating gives CASSIVGSGYNSPLHF. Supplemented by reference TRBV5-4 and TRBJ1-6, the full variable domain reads ETGVTQSPTHLIKTRGQQVTLRCSSQSGHNTVSWYQQALGQGPQFIFQYYREEENGRGNFPPRFSGLQFPNYSSELNVNALELDDSALYLCASSIVGSGYNSPLHFGNGTRLTVT.

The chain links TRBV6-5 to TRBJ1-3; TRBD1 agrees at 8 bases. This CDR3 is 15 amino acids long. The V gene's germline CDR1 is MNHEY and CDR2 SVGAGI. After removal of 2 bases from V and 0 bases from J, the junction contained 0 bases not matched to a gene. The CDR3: CASSYQGASGNTIYF. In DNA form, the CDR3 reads TGTGCCAGCAGTTACCAGGGGGCCTCTGGAAACACCATATATTTT.

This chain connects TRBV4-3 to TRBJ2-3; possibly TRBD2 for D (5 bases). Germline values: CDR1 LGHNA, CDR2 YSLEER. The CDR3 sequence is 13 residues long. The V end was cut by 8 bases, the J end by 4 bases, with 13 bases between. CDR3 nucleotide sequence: TGCGCCAGCGGACTTACGAGCGCAGATACGCAGTATTTT. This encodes CASGLTSADTQYF.

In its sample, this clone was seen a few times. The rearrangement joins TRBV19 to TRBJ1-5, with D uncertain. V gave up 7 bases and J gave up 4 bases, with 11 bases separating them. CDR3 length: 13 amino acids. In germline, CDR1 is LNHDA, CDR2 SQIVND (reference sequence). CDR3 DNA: TGTGCCAGTAAGGAGGGTTGGAATCAGCCCCAGCATTTT. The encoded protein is CASKEGWNQPQHF.

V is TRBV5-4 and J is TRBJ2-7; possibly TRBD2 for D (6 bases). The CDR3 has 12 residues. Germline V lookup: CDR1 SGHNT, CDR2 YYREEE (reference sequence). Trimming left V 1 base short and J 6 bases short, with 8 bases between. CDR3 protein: CASSLSGVEQYF. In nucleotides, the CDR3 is TGTGCCAGCAGCTTGTCGGGAGTCGAGCAGTACTTC. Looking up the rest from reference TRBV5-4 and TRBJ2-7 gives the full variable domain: ETGVTQSPTHLIKTRGQQVTLRCSSQSGHNTVSWYQQALGQGPQFIFQYYREEENGRGNFPPRFSGLQFPNYSSELNVNALELDDSALYLCASSLSGVEQYFGPGTRLTVT.

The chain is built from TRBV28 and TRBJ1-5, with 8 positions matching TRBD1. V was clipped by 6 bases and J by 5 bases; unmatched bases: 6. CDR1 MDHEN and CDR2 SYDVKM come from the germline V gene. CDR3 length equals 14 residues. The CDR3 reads CASRGGQAYQPQHF. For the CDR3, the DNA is TGTGCCAGCAGGGGGGGACAGGCTTATCAGCCCCAGCATTTT.

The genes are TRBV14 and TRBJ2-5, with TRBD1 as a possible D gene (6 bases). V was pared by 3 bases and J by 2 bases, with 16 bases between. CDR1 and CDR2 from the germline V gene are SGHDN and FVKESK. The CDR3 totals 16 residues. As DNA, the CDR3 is TGTGCCAGCAGCCATTACCCCGGGACAAATCAAGAGACCCAGTACTTC. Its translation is CASSHYPGTNQETQYF. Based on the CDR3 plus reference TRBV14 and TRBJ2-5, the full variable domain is EAGVTQFPSHSVIEKGQTVTLRCDPISGHDNLYWYRRVMGKEIKFLLHFVKESKQDESGMPNNRFLAERTGGTYSTLKVQPAELEDSGVYFCASSHYPGTNQETQYFGPGTRLLVL.

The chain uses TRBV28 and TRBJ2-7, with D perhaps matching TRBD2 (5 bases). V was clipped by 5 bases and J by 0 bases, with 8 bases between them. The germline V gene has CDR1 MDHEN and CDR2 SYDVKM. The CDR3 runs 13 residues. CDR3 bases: TGTGCCAGCAGTCCGACTACCTCCTACGAGCAGTACTTC. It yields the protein CASSPTTSYEQYF.

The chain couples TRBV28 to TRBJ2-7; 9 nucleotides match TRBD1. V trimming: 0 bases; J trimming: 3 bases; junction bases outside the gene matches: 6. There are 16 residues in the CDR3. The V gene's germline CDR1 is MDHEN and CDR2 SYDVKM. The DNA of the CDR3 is TGTGCCAGCAGTTTATGGGGGACAGGGATGGACTACGAGCAGTACTTC. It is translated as CASSLWGTGMDYEQYF.

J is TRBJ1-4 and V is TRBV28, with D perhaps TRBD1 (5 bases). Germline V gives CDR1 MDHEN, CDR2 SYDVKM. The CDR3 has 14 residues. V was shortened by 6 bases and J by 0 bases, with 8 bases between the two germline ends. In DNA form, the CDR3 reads TGTGCCAGCAGGCAGGGATCAACTAATGAAAAACTGTTTTTT. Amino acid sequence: CASRQGSTNEKLFF.

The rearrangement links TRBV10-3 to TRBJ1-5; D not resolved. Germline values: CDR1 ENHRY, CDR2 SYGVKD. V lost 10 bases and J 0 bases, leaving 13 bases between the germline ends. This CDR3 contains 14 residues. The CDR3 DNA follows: TGTGCCACCCGTGAGCGGGATAGCAATCAGCCCCAGCATTTT. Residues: CATRERDSNQPQHF.